The clone carrying this T cell receptor (beta chain) was recorded a few times. The entry originates in a study of blood T cell repertoires in COVID-19. Produced via immunoSEQ multiplex PCR; TCRdb's table is partial and in-frame only. The sample yields about 110,000 clones, over 75% seen once. Sequencing used peripheral blood. This TCR came from a man aged 65 to 85 with active or convalescent COVID-19.

CDR3 in DNA: TGCACCAGCGGACTTGAGGGCCTCCAATTAAATCAGCCCCAGCATTTT. Translated, it gives CTSGLEGLQLNQPQHF. This rearrangement joins TRBV1 to TRBJ1-5. TRBV1 is tagged as a pseudogene. The CDR3 covers 16 residues.